This entry lists 27 T cell receptor beta chains sequenced from one sample in a study of Ad26.COV2.S vaccination and SARS-CoV-2 variants. Libraries were prepared by immunoSEQ multiplex PCR; TCRdb keeps only in-frame clonotypes and omits some of them. Of roughly 420,000 clones listed, approximately 87% were seen once; the top ten hold approximately 4%. This sample's treatment: around 19 received Ad26.COV2.S at low or high dose, single or two shots; 5 received placebo; per-sample allocation not given. Material that was analyzed had been drawn on day 63 after the first vaccine or placebo injection. Sequenced material: peripheral blood, taken in a trial of Ad26.COV2.S vaccine versus placebo. The receptors originated from a person between 18 and 65 years old who received the Ad26.COV2.S COVID-19 vaccine or a placebo.

V and J are TRBV6-1 and TRBJ1-5; D call uncertain. V shed 3 bases and J shed 3 bases, with 9 bases lying between them. The CDR3 consists of 14 residues. Per germline, CDR1 MNHNS and CDR2 SASEGT. The CDR3 region has the DNA TGTGCCAGCAGTGAGTTTATATTCAATCAGCCCCAGCATTTT. The encoded protein is CASSEFIFNQPQHF.

The chain recombines TRBV27 with TRBJ1-1, with D hard to call. The CDR3 consists of 14 residues. Trimming left V 5 bases short and J 4 bases short, with 14 bases between. CDR1 MNHEY and CDR2 SMNVEV come from the germline V gene (reference sequence). The chain's CDR3 is CASSPLTSGTEAFF. The CDR3, as DNA: TGTGCCAGCAGTCCGCTGACCTCGGGCACTGAAGCTTTCTTT.

The chain links TRBV24-1 to TRBJ2-3, with D unresolved. CDR1 and CDR2 from the germline V gene are KGHDR and SFDVKD. V was clipped by 9 bases and J by 2 bases, with 8 bases between them. This CDR3 contains 12 residues. The CDR3 nucleotides are TGTGCCACCGCAGACGACACAGATACGCAGTATTTT. Its translation: CATADDTDTQYF.

The rearrangement uses TRBV7-2 and TRBJ1-3; weak D call: TRBD1 (5 bases). Germline values: CDR1 SGHTA, CDR2 FQGNSA. This CDR3 is 16 amino acids long. The V end lost 5 bases, the J end lost 2 bases, and 16 bases lay between the germline ends. The DNA of the CDR3 is TGTGCCAGCAGCGAGTCCCAGGGTATAGCTGGAAACACCATATATTTT. It is translated as CASSESQGIAGNTIYF. The full variable domain, its missing parts supplied by reference TRBV7-2 and TRBJ1-3, is GAGVSQSPSNKVTEKGKDVELRCDPISGHTALYWYRQSLGQGLEFLIYFQGNSAPDKSGLPSDRFSAERTGGSVSTLTIQRTQQEDSAVYLCASSESQGIAGNTIYFGEGSWLTVV.

This clone was picked up a small number of times. The V gene is TRBV9, the J gene TRBJ2-1; 7 nucleotides agree with TRBD1. This CDR3 has 16 amino acids. J lost 4 bases, V lost 0 bases, and 7 bases had no gene match. CDR1 and CDR2 from the germline V gene are SGDLS and YYNGEE. The CDR3 DNA is TGTGCCAGCAGCGTAGGGAACAGGGGTCAATACAATGAGCAGTTCTTC. Translated: CASSVGNRGQYNEQFF.

The CDR3 is CSARTGANTDTQYF. DNA of the CDR3: TGCAGCGCCCGGACAGGGGCGAACACAGATACGCAGTATTTT. The chain carries TRBV29-1 and TRBJ2-3; TRBD1 agrees at 9 bases. The CDR3 loop spans 14 amino acids. J was trimmed by 2 bases and V by 7 bases; bases with no gene match: 7. The germline gives CDR1 SQVTM, CDR2 ANQGSEA.

The table lists this clone with a count of one. The CDR3 region is CASSYSTRQTRDYEQYF. Here the CDR3 DNA reads TGTGCCAGCAGTTATTCCACACGACAGACGAGAGACTACGAGCAGTACTTC. This chain joins TRBV6-2 or TRBV6-3 and TRBJ2-7; TRBD1 is a possible D gene (5 bases). V was pared by 3 bases and J by 3 bases, with 21 bases between. The CDR3 has 17 residues. Germline loops: CDR1 MNHEY, CDR2 SVGEGT.

This chain joins TRBV6-2 or TRBV6-3 and TRBJ2-7; 7 positions agree with TRBD2. After removal of 2 bases from V and 1 base from J, the junction contained 11 bases not matched to a gene. The V gene's germline CDR1 is MNHEY and CDR2 SVGEGT. The CDR3 contains 17 residues. CDR3 DNA: TGTGCCAGCAGTTACGGGAGGCCCGGGGGGTTTTCCTACGAGCAGTACTTC. Translated: CASSYGRPGGFSYEQYF.

This chain joins TRBV6-2 or TRBV6-3 and TRBJ1-5; 7 bases map to TRBD1. Germline V lookup: CDR1 MNHEY, CDR2 SVGEGT. Trimming took 4 bases from V and 0 from J; bases not matched to a gene: 12. The CDR3 loop spans 18 amino acids. Written as DNA, the CDR3 is TGTGCCAGCAGTTTCACGACAGGGAGTGCCCATAGCAATCAGCCCCAGCATTTT. It specifies CASSFTTGSAHSNQPQHF.

The V call is TRBV12-3 or TRBV12-4, the J call TRBJ2-7; D not resolved. The V end was cut by 1 base, the J end by 5 bases, with 6 bases between. The CDR3 has 12 amino acids. Here the CDR3 reads CASSLGVNEQYF. For the CDR3, the DNA is TGTGCCAGCAGTTTAGGGGTCAACGAGCAGTACTTC.

The CDR3 spells CASSIAGTTNPGGTGELFF. CDR3 in DNA: TGTGCCAGCAGTATAGCCGGGACAACTAATCCTGGGGGGACCGGGGAGCTGTTTTTT. V and J are TRBV28 and TRBJ2-2, with D perhaps assigned TRBD1 or TRBD2 (6 bases each). V was trimmed by 5 bases and J by 5 bases, leaving 27 bases between them. Germline assignment: CDR1 MDHEN and CDR2 SYDVKM. The CDR3 is 19 amino acids.

In its sample, this clone was seen many times. This chain joins TRBV6-1 and TRBJ2-2, with 10 bases fitting TRBD1. V lost 8 bases to trimming and J lost 2 bases; unmatched junction nucleotides: 11. The CDR3 has 17 amino acids. Looked up from germline, CDR1 is MNHNS and CDR2 is SASEGT. CDR3 sequence: CASRGTGVSRNTGELFF. Written as DNA, the CDR3 is TGTGCCAGCCGTGGGACAGGGGTCTCGCGAAACACCGGGGAGCTGTTTTTT.

This clone has only one observation. The rearrangement uses TRBV6-5 and TRBJ2-5, with TRBD2 matching 7 bases. J was trimmed by 1 base and V by 7 bases; bases with no gene match: 3. CDR3 length equals 13 residues. CDR1 and CDR2 (germline): MNHEY, SVGAGI. CDR3 bases: TGTGCCAGCACCACGGGGGGCCAAGAGACCCAGTACTTC. This encodes CASTTGGQETQYF.

The chain employs TRBV10-3 and TRBJ2-3; possibly TRBD2 for D (5 bases). CDR3 length: 14 amino acids. Germline CDR1 ENHRY, CDR2 SYGVKD. The germline V and J ends were trimmed by 8 bases and 2 bases, with 14 bases remaining between them. The CDR3 spells CAIASGVSTDTQYF. The DNA of the CDR3 is TGTGCCATCGCGAGCGGAGTCTCCACAGATACGCAGTATTTT.

V gene TRBV5-5 combines with J gene TRBJ1-6; 7 bases agree with TRBD1. The ends lost 0 bases at V and 8 bases at J; junction bases unmatched: 11. The CDR3 contains 17 residues. Per the germline V gene, CDR1 is SGHKS and CDR2 is YYEKEE (reference sequence). CDR3 nucleotides: TGTGCCAGCAGCTTGGGGGTGACAGGGTATATAGATTCACCCCTCCACTTT. Its protein is CASSLGVTGYIDSPLHF. Together with reference TRBV5-5 and TRBJ1-6, the CDR3 gives the full variable domain: DAGVTQSPTHLIKTRGQQVTLRCSPISGHKSVSWYQQVLGQGPQFIFQYYEKEERGRGNFPDRFSARQFPNYSSELNVNALLLGDSALYLCASSLGVTGYIDSPLHFGNGTRLTVT.

This chain links TRBV5-1 with TRBJ2-5, with no clear D. The CDR3 has 14 residues. V was trimmed by 0 bases and J by 1 base, leaving 7 bases between them. Per germline, CDR1 SGHRS and CDR2 YFSETQ. The CDR3 loop is CASSLERRQETQYF. In DNA, the CDR3 is TGCGCCAGCAGCTTGGAAAGGCGCCAAGAGACCCAGTACTTC.

This clone was seen once. The chain carries TRBV11-2 and TRBJ1-4; D is uncertain. V shed 1 base and J shed 0 bases, with 12 bases lying between them. The CDR3 is made up of 17 amino acids. Germline V gene sequence: CDR1 SGHAT, CDR2 FQNNGV. Here the CDR3 reads CASSLVASETTNEKLFF. The DNA for the CDR3 is TGTGCCAGCAGCTTAGTTGCTTCGGAAACAACTAATGAAAAACTGTTTTTT.

On this clone itself: Distinct nucleotide sequences in the sample also encode this CDR3. The chain joins TRBV5-6 to TRBJ2-1; D not resolved. CDR3 length: 12 amino acids. Between the trimmed V and J ends, which lost 4 bases and 7 bases, there was a span of 9 bases. Germline V gives CDR1 SGHDT, CDR2 YYEEEE. The CDR3 reads CASSLGGNEQFF. DNA for the CDR3: TGTGCCAGCAGCCTGGGTGGAAATGAGCAGTTCTTC.

V is TRBV5-6 and J is TRBJ1-2; D is unresolved. Between the trimmed V and J ends, which lost 0 bases and 3 bases, there was a span of 12 bases. Germline V gene sequence: CDR1 SGHDT, CDR2 YYEEEE. CDR3 size: 15 residues. CDR3 sequence reads: CASSLVASVHYGYTF. In DNA form, the CDR3 reads TGTGCCAGCAGCTTGGTAGCAAGCGTCCACTATGGCTACACCTTC.

The rearrangement uses TRBV6-6 and TRBJ1-2; D possibly corresponds to TRBD1 (5 bases). With 6 bases removed from V and 2 bases from J, the gap between germline ends came to 19 bases. This CDR3 contains 16 residues. The germline V gene encodes CDR1 MNHNY and CDR2 SVGAGI (reference sequence). In nucleotides, the CDR3 is TGTGCCAGCAGCCCAGACTCAGGGAGGGGAAACTATGGCTACACCTTC. It encodes CASSPDSGRGNYGYTF.

This clone was detected a few times. The rearrangement uses TRBV14 and TRBJ1-6; no firm D call. Germline V gives CDR1 SGHDN, CDR2 FVKESK. The V end lost 1 base, the J end lost 1 base, and 11 bases lay between the germline ends. This CDR3 is 17 amino acids long. The CDR3 sequence: CASSQGRIGSYNSPLHF. The CDR3 nucleotides are TGTGCCAGCAGCCAAGGCAGGATTGGGTCCTATAATTCACCCCTCCACTTT.

J is TRBJ2-1 and V is TRBV7-2; D is unclear. The V gene lost 5 bases and the J gene lost 8 bases, with 22 bases spanning the gap. The CDR3 has 16 amino acids. Germline CDR1 and CDR2: SGHTA and FQGNSA. CDR3 in amino acids: CASSTRRRTPSDEQFF. The CDR3 DNA is TGTGCCAGCAGCACCCGCCGCAGGACGCCGAGCGATGAGCAGTTCTTC. Full variable domain (rest looked up from reference TRBV7-2 and TRBJ2-1): GAGVSQSPSNKVTEKGKDVELRCDPISGHTALYWYRQSLGQGLEFLIYFQGNSAPDKSGLPSDRFSAERTGGSVSTLTIQRTQQEDSAVYLCASSTRRRTPSDEQFFGPGTRLTVL.

The chain joins TRBV30 to TRBJ1-5, with TRBD1 identical over 8 bases. The CDR3 is made up of 15 amino acids. Trimming took 3 bases from V and 2 from J; bases not matched to a gene: 6. Per the germline V gene, CDR1 is GTSNPN and CDR2 is SVGIG (reference sequence). The CDR3: CAWRGAGGGNQPQHF. The CDR3 DNA is TGTGCCTGGAGGGGGGCAGGGGGCGGCAATCAGCCCCAGCATTTT.

The V call is TRBV6-6, the J call TRBJ2-5; 9 bases agree with TRBD1. Germline V lookup: CDR1 MNHNY, CDR2 SVGAGI (reference sequence). This CDR3 comprises 13 residues. V was pared by 6 bases and J by 4 bases, with 3 bases of the junction left unmatched. The CDR3: CASSATGGETQYF. The CDR3 DNA reads as TGTGCCAGCAGCGCGACAGGGGGAGAGACCCAGTACTTC.

The chain combines TRBV7-9 with TRBJ2-2; perhaps TRBD2 as D (6 bases). Germline values: CDR1 SEHNR, CDR2 FQNEAQ (reference sequence). V lost 10 bases and J 5 bases, leaving 20 bases between the germline ends. CDR3 length: 15 amino acids. The CDR3 DNA is TGTGCCACCAAAAGAACCGACGGAGGGACCGGGGAGCTGTTTTTT. The encoded protein is CATKRTDGGTGELFF. Based on the CDR3 plus reference TRBV7-9 and TRBJ2-2, the full variable domain is DTGVSQNPRHKITKRGQNVTFRCDPISEHNRLYWYRQTLGQGPEFLTYFQNEAQLEKSRLLSDRFSAERPKGSFSTLEIQRTEQGDSAMYLCATKRTDGGTGELFFGEGSRLTVL.

Turning to this clone: Distinct nucleotide sequences in the sample also encode this CDR3. V usage is TRBV20-1 and J usage is TRBJ1-1, with D perhaps TRBD1 (6 bases). Germline CDR1 reads DFQATT; CDR2 reads SNEGSKA (reference sequence). V was cut by 1 base and J by 8 bases, with 8 bases left in between. The CDR3 extends over 11 amino acids. This CDR3 reads CSARGGTEAFF. CDR3 coding DNA: TGCAGTGCTAGAGGCGGGACAGAAGCTTTCTTT.

The chain is built from TRBV6-5 and TRBJ1-1; TRBD1 aligns across 9 bases. This CDR3 comprises 15 residues. The germline gives CDR1 MNHEY, CDR2 SVGAGI. The V segment lost 4 bases and the J segment 5 bases; nucleotides outside the gene matches: 8. The CDR3 here is CASSSTGGGGTEAFF. CDR3 DNA sequence: TGTGCCAGCAGTTCAACAGGGGGCGGAGGTACTGAAGCTTTCTTT.